These 18 T cell receptor beta chains came from one sample sequenced in a study of CD8+CD57+ T cells in acquired aplastic anemia. The study profiled TCR beta VDJ and CDR3 using genomic DNA as template. TCRdb redid the calling of the reads with MiXCR, one entry per CDR3 protein. Among 150,000 to 200,000 distinct CDR3 sequences, approximately 43% were seen once, and the ten largest hold around 0.96%. Specimen: sorted CD4+, CD8+, or CD8+CD57+ T cells (not recorded which) from PBMCs. The receptors shown here come from a human donor in good health.

The rearrangement links TRBV5-4 to TRBJ1-5; D is unresolved. This CDR3 spans 17 amino acids. Germline V gene data show CDR1 as SGHNT and CDR2 as YYREEE (reference sequence). V lost 3 bases and J 0 bases, leaving 16 bases between the germline ends. CDR3: CASSSVPPENSNQPQHF. In DNA form, the CDR3 reads TGTGCCAGCAGCTCGGTCCCACCTGAAAATAGCAATCAGCCCCAGCATTTT.

V gene TRBV25-1 combines with J gene TRBJ2-1, with D perhaps matching TRBD1 (6 bases). Trimming took 3 bases from V and 5 from J, leaving 8 bases between them. This CDR3 comprises 13 residues. Germline V gene sequence: CDR1 MGHDK, CDR2 SYGVNS. CDR3 DNA sequence: TGTGCCAGCAGTGAGGACAGACACAATGAGCAGTTCTTC. Amino acids: CASSEDRHNEQFF.

J is TRBJ2-3 and V is TRBV5-4, with a possible D match to TRBD2 (6 bases). The CDR3 covers 15 residues. V lost 2 bases and J 2 bases, leaving 12 bases between the germline ends. The germline CDR1 and CDR2 sequences are SGHNT and YYREEE (reference sequence). CDR3 protein: CASSFPGRLTDTQYF. For the CDR3, the DNA is TGTGCCAGCAGCTTCCCCGGGAGACTCACAGATACGCAGTATTTT. Combining the CDR3 with reference TRBV5-4 and TRBJ2-3 gives the whole variable domain ETGVTQSPTHLIKTRGQQVTLRCSSQSGHNTVSWYQQALGQGPQFIFQYYREEENGRGNFPPRFSGLQFPNYSSELNVNALELDDSALYLCASSFPGRLTDTQYFGPGTRLTVL.

The chain combines TRBV24-1 with TRBJ2-7; 10 bases agree with TRBD1. CDR3 length equals 15 residues. The trim removed 4 bases at V and 7 bases at J, leaving 9 bases unmatched. Looked up from germline, CDR1 is KGHDR and CDR2 is SFDVKD. For the CDR3, the DNA is TGTGCCACCAGTGACCCCGGGACAGGGGTCTTAGAGCAGTACTTC. Its protein is CATSDPGTGVLEQYF.

This clonotype has ten or more counts. The chain is built from TRBV20-1 and TRBJ1-1; no definite D call. Germline V CDR1 and CDR2: DFQATT, SNEGSKA (reference sequence). CDR3 length: 11 amino acids. V lost 6 bases to trimming and J lost 12 bases, with 17 bases between them. This CDR3 is CSALIGIPSFF. DNA of the CDR3: TGCAGTGCCTTAATCGGGATCCCGTCTTTCTTT.

This clonotype has at least ten counts. The rearrangement links TRBV5-4 to TRBJ2-3; 8 nucleotides line up with TRBD2. Trimming removed 0 bases from V and 5 bases from J; junction bases left unmatched: 2. Germline V gene sequence: CDR1 SGHNT, CDR2 YYREEE (reference sequence). The length of the CDR3 is 14 residues. CDR3 region: CASSLAGGLDTQYF. The DNA of the CDR3 is TGTGCCAGCAGCTTGGCGGGGGGGCTAGATACGCAGTATTTT.

CDR3 in amino acids: CATHPGQGGHGYTF. The CDR3 DNA reads TGTGCCACCCACCCTGGGCAGGGAGGGCATGGCTACACCTTC. The chain joins TRBV25-1 to TRBJ1-2; tentatively, D is TRBD1 (5 bases). V was shortened by 10 bases and J by 6 bases, with 21 bases between the two germline ends. Germline V gene lookup returns CDR1 MGHDK and CDR2 SYGVNS. The CDR3 covers 14 residues.

Remarks on this clonotype: One end of the junction fails to match germline, which may point to a read error. The chain is built from TRBV29-1 and TRBJ2-1; TRBD1 matches at 12 bases. The CDR3 has 16 residues. Germline V gives CDR1 SQVTM, CDR2 ANQGSEA. The CDR3 coding sequence is TGCAGCGTTGTCTTCGGCCGGGACAGGGGGCAGAATGAGCAGCTCTTC. As protein: CSVVFGRDRGQNEQLF.

Turning to this clonotype: This may be a read error: a much more frequent sequence differs by one nucleotide. The conserved phenylalanine or tryptophan is not found at the CDR3 terminus, so this likely reflects a read error. This chain uses TRBV11-2 with TRBJ1-1; weak D call: TRBD1 (5 bases). This CDR3 has 15 residues. V dropped 5 bases and J dropped 0 bases, with 13 bases sitting between them. The germline CDR1 and CDR2 sequences are SGHAT and FQNNGV. The CDR3 DNA sequence: TGTGCCAGCAGCATAGCCGGGACTGTGAACACTGAAGCTTTCCTT. Protein sequence: CASSIAGTVNTEAFL.

In this sample, this clonotype turned up many times. The chain combines TRBV5-1 with TRBJ1-1; D ambiguous. There are 16 residues in the CDR3. V lost 4 bases and J 11 bases, leaving 27 bases between the germline ends. CDR1 SGHRS and CDR2 YFSETQ come from the germline V gene. The DNA for the CDR3 is TGCGCCAGCAGCCTGGCCCCGGGCCAAAAACAGATTGGGGCTTTCTTT. Residues: CASSLAPGQKQIGAFF.

The chain carries TRBV20-1 and TRBJ2-5, with D uncertain. Germline V gives CDR1 DFQATT, CDR2 SNEGSKA (reference sequence). The CDR3 is 12 amino acids. V lost 3 bases to trimming and J lost 5 bases, with 10 bases between them. In DNA form, the CDR3 reads TGCAGTGCTAGCTCGATTCTGGAGACCCAGTACTTC. Protein: CSASSILETQYF.

This clonotype was counted only a few times. A much bigger clone sits one base away, suggesting this may be a read error. The V call is TRBV11-2, the J call TRBJ2-1, with D unresolved. This CDR3 is built from 11 residues. The germline CDR1 and CDR2 sequences are SGHAT and FQNNGV. CDR3 amino acids: CASSLGTKQLF. CDR3 DNA: TGTGCCAGCAGCTTAGGGACGAAGCAGCTCTTC. The variable domain in full, with the rest retrieved from reference TRBV11-2 and TRBJ2-1, is EAGVAQSPRYKIIEKRQSVAFWCNPISGHATLYWYQQILGQGPKLLIQFQNNGVVDDSQLPKDRFSAERLKGVDSTLKIQPAKLEDSAVYLCASSLGTKQLFGPGTRLTVL.

This clonotype has a count of ten or more. The rearrangement uses TRBV19 and TRBJ1-1; D is undetermined. Germline V gene data show CDR1 as LNHDA and CDR2 as SQIVND (reference sequence). The CDR3 has 13 amino acids. Trimming cost V 8 bases and J 4 bases, with 14 bases left between them. In nucleotides, the CDR3 is TGTGCCAGTGCGCGGGGTGCGAGCACTGAAGCTTTCTTT. Translating gives CASARGASTEAFF. Using reference TRBV19 and TRBJ1-1 for the parts outside the CDR3, the full variable domain is DGGITQSPKYLFRKEGQNVTLSCEQNLNHDAMYWYRQDPGQGLRLIYYSQIVNDFQKGDIAEGYSVSREKKESFPLTVTSAQKNPTAFYLCASARGASTEAFFGQGTRLTVV.

V is TRBV18 and J is TRBJ1-4; D gene unclear. This CDR3 contains 14 residues. The V end lost 6 bases, the J end lost 8 bases, and 16 bases lay between the germline ends. From germline, CDR1 is KGHSH and CDR2 LQKENI. The CDR3 loop is CASSETRIGEKLFF. DNA for the CDR3: TGTGCCAGCTCCGAGACCCGGATCGGGGAAAAACTGTTTTTT.

The chain links TRBV20-1 to TRBJ1-6; TRBD1 is a possible D gene (5 bases). Germline values: CDR1 DFQATT, CDR2 SNEGSKA (reference sequence). The V and J ends lost 4 bases and 8 bases respectively, with 15 bases between them. The CDR3 totals 14 residues. Here the CDR3 reads CSATGGANDSPLHF. In DNA form, the CDR3 reads TGCAGTGCTACGGGTGGGGCAAACGATTCACCCCTCCACTTT.

The table lists this clonotype with many counts. This sequence joins TRBV7-2 and TRBJ1-2, with D perhaps TRBD1 (5 bases). The CDR3 loop spans 13 amino acids. V dropped 5 bases and J dropped 4 bases, with 11 bases sitting between them. Germline V gene data show CDR1 as SGHTA and CDR2 as FQGNSA. CDR3 DNA: TGTGCCAGCAGCCTGGGGCTGCGCTATGGCTACACCTTC. This gives the protein CASSLGLRYGYTF. The variable domain in full, with the rest retrieved from reference TRBV7-2 and TRBJ1-2, is GAGVSQSPSNKVTEKGKDVELRCDPISGHTALYWYRQSLGQGLEFLIYFQGNSAPDKSGLPSDRFSAERTGGSVSTLTIQRTQQEDSAVYLCASSLGLRYGYTFGSGTRLTVV.

The chain has TRBV9 and TRBJ2-3; D is undetermined. V gave up 0 bases and J gave up 4 bases, with 6 bases separating them. This CDR3 has 13 amino acids. Looked up from germline, CDR1 is SGDLS and CDR2 is YYNGEE. CDR3 DNA sequence: TGTGCCAGCAGCGTAGGACTCCCAGATACGCAGTATTTT. As protein: CASSVGLPDTQYF.

V is TRBV27 and J is TRBJ1-6; the D is unclear. CDR1 is MNHEY, CDR2 SMNVEV, per germline (reference sequence). CDR3 size: 17 residues. V was pared by 4 bases and J by 0 bases, with 13 bases between. CDR3 in amino acids: CASSCSRGSSYNSPLHF. CDR3 DNA: TGTGCCAGCAGTTGCTCGAGAGGGAGCTCCTATAATTCACCCCTCCACTTT.